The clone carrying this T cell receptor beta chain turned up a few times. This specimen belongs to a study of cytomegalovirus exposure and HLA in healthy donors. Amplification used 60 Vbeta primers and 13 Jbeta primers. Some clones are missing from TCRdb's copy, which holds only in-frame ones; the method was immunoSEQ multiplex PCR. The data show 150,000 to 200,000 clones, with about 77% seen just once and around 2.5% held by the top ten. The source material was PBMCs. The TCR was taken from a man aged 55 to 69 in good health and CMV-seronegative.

CDR3 amino acids: CAIPSSGRAWNEQFF. CDR3 DNA: TGTGCCATCCCCTCTAGCGGGAGGGCCTGGAATGAGCAGTTCTTC. The chain links TRBV30 to TRBJ2-1; 12 bases are shared with TRBD2. Germline values: CDR1 GTSNPN, CDR2 SVGIG (reference sequence). V was pared by 8 bases and J by 7 bases, with 12 bases of the junction left unmatched. CDR3 size: 15 residues. The whole variable domain, filled in from reference TRBV30 and TRBJ2-1, reads SQTIHQWPATLVQPVGSPLSLECTVEGTSNPNLYWYRQAAGRGLQLLFYSVGIGQISSEVPQNLSASRPQDRQFILSSKKLLLSDSGFYLCAIPSSGRAWNEQFFGPGTRLTVL.